Listed below are T cell receptor beta chains from one sample, sequenced in a study of T-cell memory formation after mild COVID-19. From the 5' RACE reads, TCRdb called clonotypes with MiXCR, one entry per CDR3 protein. In the table there are 250,000 to 300,000 distinct CDR3 sequences, 8.2% of which are singletons. The sequencing sample was made of PBMCs or a T cell subset sorted from them (not recorded which). The receptors were gathered from a man between 18 and 29 years old who had mild COVID-19 (a few samples of this study predate the infection). Cell type and time point are not known. CDR3s include the opening cysteine and the closing phenylalanine or tryptophan. The order of the fields is CDR3 protein, CDR3 DNA, J gene, D gene, V gene, clone size. A D gene is named only where the DNA matches it firmly. The size field is filled for only some rows; it gives once, few, many or a size class.

CDR3: CASNHGGGQETQYF; DNA: TGTGCCAGCAATCACGGGGGAGGCCAAGAGACCCAGTACTTC; J: TRBJ2-5; D: .; V: TRBV7-2; size: .
CDR3: CASRGGAKLFF; DNA: TGTGCCAGCCGCGGGGGCGCGAAACTGTTCTTC; J: TRBJ2-1; D: .; V: TRBV6-2/TRBV6-3; size: few
CDR3: CASSQEGQETQYF; DNA: TGTGCCAGCAGCCAAGAAGGGCAAGAGACCCAGTACTTC; J: TRBJ2-5; D: .; V: TRBV4-2; size: few
CDR3: CASSQEAGGYEQYF; DNA: TGTGCCAGCAGCCAAGAAGCGGGGGGCTACGAGCAGTACTTC; J: TRBJ2-7; D: TRBD2; V: TRBV3-1; size: .
CDR3: CSARQRDYNEQFF; DNA: TGCAGCGCGCGGCAGCGGGATTACAATGAGCAGTTCTTC; J: TRBJ2-1; D: TRBD2; V: TRBV20-1; size: many
CDR3: CASSSLGTRLVWHF; DNA: TGTGCCAGCAGTTCCCTCGGGACACGGCTGGTGTGGCATTTT; J: TRBJ1-5; D: .; V: TRBV6-5; size: .
CDR3: CASSLERGASDTQYF; DNA: TGTGCCAGCAGCTTAGAGCGGGGGGCCTCAGATACGCAGTATTTT; J: TRBJ2-3; D: TRBD2; V: TRBV11-2; size: many
CDR3: CASSLDPTDTQYF; DNA: TGTGCCAGCAGTTTAGACCCCACAGATACGCAGTATTTT; J: TRBJ2-3; D: .; V: TRBV12-3/TRBV12-4; size: many
CDR3: CASSLLQGAAGELFF; DNA: TGTGCCAGCAGCTTGCTACAGGGGGCCGCCGGGGAGCTGTTTTTT; J: TRBJ2-2; D: TRBD1; V: TRBV5-4; size: few
CDR3: CASSPPGTAEDTQYF; DNA: TGTGCCAGCAGCCCTCCCGGAACCGCGGAAGATACGCAGTATTTT; J: TRBJ2-3; D: .; V: TRBV7-9; size: .
CDR3: CASSLVDDWAAFF; DNA: TGTGCCAGCAGCTTAGTCGACGACTGGGCAGCTTTCTTT; J: TRBJ1-1; D: .; V: TRBV7-2; size: few
CDR3: CASKGTLDGEAFF; DNA: TGTGCCAGCAAGGGGACCCTGGACGGTGAAGCTTTCTTT; J: TRBJ1-1; D: .; V: TRBV6-2/TRBV6-3; size: few
CDR3: CSAKAGDGYTF; DNA: TGCAGTGCTAAAGCAGGGGATGGCTACACCTTC; J: TRBJ1-2; D: .; V: TRBV20-1; size: .
CDR3: CASKAGTIGNNEQFF; DNA: TGTGCCAGCAAAGCCGGGACAATTGGAAACAATGAGCAGTTCTTC; J: TRBJ2-1; D: .; V: TRBV7-9; size: many
CDR3: CASSLDRTETQYF; DNA: TGCGCCAGCAGCTTGGACAGAACCGAGACCCAGTACTTC; J: TRBJ2-5; D: .; V: TRBV5-1; size: few
CDR3: CASSDRWADTQYF; DNA: TGTGCCAGCAGTGATAGGTGGGCAGATACGCAGTATTTT; J: TRBJ2-3; D: .; V: TRBV25-1; size: many
CDR3: CASSQEIGAGQPQHF; DNA: TGCGCCAGCAGCCAAGAGATAGGGGCCGGGCAGCCCCAGCATTTT; J: TRBJ1-5; D: .; V: TRBV4-1; size: .
CDR3: CASTEMGQGRSETQYF; DNA: TGTGCCAGCACTGAGATGGGACAGGGGAGATCGGAGACCCAGTACTTC; J: TRBJ2-5; D: TRBD1; V: TRBV28; size: .
CDR3: CASSQPGRETQYF; DNA: TGTGCCAGCAGCCAACCGGGGCGGGAGACCCAGTACTTC; J: TRBJ2-5; D: .; V: TRBV7-2; size: .
CDR3: CSVTSGEDTQYF; DNA: TGCAGCGTCACTAGCGGGGAAGATACGCAGTATTTT; J: TRBJ2-3; D: TRBD2; V: TRBV29-1; size: .
CDR3: CASSRPSGGRQETQYF; DNA: TGTGCCAGCAGCAGACCTAGCGGGGGGCGCCAAGAGACCCAGTACTTC; J: TRBJ2-5; D: TRBD2; V: TRBV6-5; size: .
CDR3: CAVQRGYEQYF; DNA: TGTGCCGTTCAGCGGGGTTACGAGCAGTACTTC; J: TRBJ2-7; D: TRBD2; V: TRBV6-6; size: .
CDR3: CASSRDPYNEQFF; DNA: TGTGCCAGCAGTCGGGACCCCTACAATGAGCAGTTCTTC; J: TRBJ2-1; D: .; V: TRBV11-3; size: few
CDR3: CSASPGLGTGYEQYF; DNA: TGCAGTGCTAGCCCCGGACTCGGAACGGGTTACGAGCAGTACTTC; J: TRBJ2-7; D: .; V: TRBV20-1; size: few
CDR3: CASSFGQNTEAFF; DNA: TGCGCCAGCAGCTTTGGACAGAACACTGAAGCTTTCTTT; J: TRBJ1-1; D: .; V: TRBV5-1; size: many
CDR3: CASSLTNGDTQYF; DNA: TGTGCCAGCAGCCTTACGAACGGGGATACGCAGTATTTT; J: TRBJ2-3; D: .; V: TRBV7-2; size: .
CDR3: CASSLLVILGVNTEAFF; DNA: TGCGCCAGCAGCTTGTTAGTAATCTTGGGAGTGAACACTGAAGCTTTCTTT; J: TRBJ1-1; D: .; V: TRBV5-1; size: many
CDR3: CASSLGQASYNEQFF; DNA: TGTGCCAGCAGCTTGGGTCAGGCCTCCTACAATGAGCAGTTCTTC; J: TRBJ2-1; D: .; V: TRBV7-8; size: many
CDR3: CAISGLRGGAQETQYF; DNA: TGTGCCATCAGTGGACTTAGGGGAGGGGCCCAAGAGACCCAGTACTTC; J: TRBJ2-5; D: TRBD2; V: TRBV10-3; size: few
CDR3: CASSQESLHGYTF; DNA: TGCGCCAGCAGCCAAGAGAGTTTGCATGGCTACACCTTC; J: TRBJ1-2; D: .; V: TRBV4-1; size: few
CDR3: CSVGTSGSPSTDTQYF; DNA: TGCAGTGTCGGGACTAGCGGGTCTCCTAGCACAGATACGCAGTATTTT; J: TRBJ2-3; D: TRBD2; V: TRBV20-1; size: many
CDR3: CASKGGHMNTEAFF; DNA: TGTGCCAGCAAGGGGGGACACATGAACACTGAAGCTTTCTTT; J: TRBJ1-1; D: .; V: TRBV12-3/TRBV12-4; size: .